A selection of T cell receptor beta chains follows, all from one sample in a study of T cell responses to AZD1222 COVID-19 vaccine. Measured with immunoSEQ multiplex PCR; TCRdb has only the in-frame clones, and not every one. The top ten hold around 8% of the sample, which has 85,000 to 130,000 clones, 80% to 95% seen once. The source was peripheral blood, collected 28 days after the second AZD1222 dose. The receptor source for this set is an adult who received the AZD1222 COVID-19 vaccine. Both conserved end residues are part of each CDR3. D genes are given only for firm matches. Some rows mark clone size as missing; the rest say once, few, many or name a class of expanded clone.

j_gene | abundance | len | v_gene | d_gene | CDR3aa | CDR3nt
TRBJ1-6 | - | 13 | TRBV7-2 | - | CASSAPSDSPLHF | TGTGCCAGCAGCGCCCCATCCGATTCACCCCTCCACTTT
TRBJ1-2 | - | 11 | TRBV29-1 | - | CSVEGSTGYTF | TGCAGCGTTGAAGGCTCTACTGGCTACACCTTC
TRBJ1-1 | few | 16 | TRBV19 | - | CASSIDLRRMNTEAFF | TGTGCCAGTAGTATAGATCTCAGGCGGATGAACACTGAAGCTTTCTTT
TRBJ2-7 | - | 14 | TRBV7-9 | - | CASSPRTISYEQYF | TGTGCCAGCAGCCCCCGCACAATTTCCTACGAGCAGTACTTC
TRBJ1-2 | - | 14 | TRBV9 | TRBD1 | CASSEGQGAAKYTF | TGTGCCAGCAGCGAAGGACAGGGGGCAGCTAAGTACACCTTC
TRBJ1-1 | - | 13 | TRBV7-9 | - | CASSLELEIGAFF | TGTGCCAGCAGCTTAGAACTCGAAATCGGAGCTTTCTTT
TRBJ2-5 | - | 11 | TRBV6-2/TRBV6-3 | - | CASSYVGAQYF | TGTGCCAGCAGTTACGTAGGGGCGCAGTACTTC
TRBJ1-6 | once | 14 | TRBV2 | - | CASSRDGRNSPLHF | TGTGCCAGCAGTCGGGACGGCAGGAATTCACCCCTCCACTTT
TRBJ2-3 | many | 16 | TRBV7-6 | - | CASSLGHSTRTDTQYF | TGTGCCAGCAGCTTGGGCCACAGTACCCGCACAGATACGCAGTATTTT
TRBJ2-1 | once | 13 | TRBV2 | - | CASHRRSYNEQFF | TGTGCCAGCCACAGGCGCTCCTACAATGAGCAGTTCTTC
TRBJ1-1 | - | 15 | TRBV5-1 | - | CASTMENRVNTEAFF | TGCGCCAGCACGATGGAAAACAGGGTTAACACTGAAGCTTTCTTT
TRBJ2-3 | - | 15 | TRBV24-1 | TRBD1 | CATSDPGQGGSRVYF | TGTGCCACCAGTGACCCGGGACAGGGGGGGTCCAGGGTGTATTTT
TRBJ2-3 | - | 14 | TRBV7-9 | - | CASCWDSLKDTQYF | TGTGCCAGCTGCTGGGATTCCCTAAAGGATACGCAGTATTTT
TRBJ1-6 | - | 14 | TRBV19 | - | CASSRAHTNSPLHF | TGTGCCAGTAGTAGGGCGCACACAAATTCACCCCTCCACTTT
TRBJ1-2 | - | 16 | TRBV18 | TRBD1 | CASSPSSGTGKTGYTF | TGTGCCAGCTCACCGTCCTCCGGGACAGGGAAAACTGGCTACACCTTC
TRBJ1-2 | - | 15 | TRBV7-9 | - | CASSPRGQLNYGYTF | TGTGCCAGCAGCCCCCGTGGACAGCTGAACTATGGCTACACCTTC
TRBJ1-2 | once | 15 | TRBV10-3 | TRBD1 | CAISSGTAPNYGYTF | TGTGCCATCAGCTCCGGGACAGCTCCTAACTATGGCTACACCTTC
TRBJ2-7 | - | 15 | TRBV11-2 | TRBD1 | CASSTGQGVPYEQYF | TGTGCCAGCAGCACGGGACAGGGGGTACCCTACGAGCAGTACTTC
TRBJ1-5 | - | 15 | TRBV21-1 | - | CASSKEGQGGQPQHF | TGTGCCAGCAGCAAAGAGGGTCAGGGTGGCCAGCCCCAGCATTTT
TRBJ2-7 | - | 13 | TRBV11-3 | - | CASSDGQSREQYF | TGTGCCAGCAGCGATGGCCAGTCTCGCGAGCAGTACTTC
TRBJ2-7 | - | 14 | TRBV4-3 | - | CASSQDSRVDEQYF | TGCGCCAGCAGCCAAGACTCCAGGGTGGACGAGCAGTACTTC
TRBJ1-1 | - | 14 | TRBV6-5 | TRBD1 | CASDSGTGEIEAFF | TGTGCCAGCGACTCCGGGACAGGGGAAATTGAAGCTTTCTTT
TRBJ2-1 | - | 14 | TRBV2 | TRBD1 | CASSRQGWGDEQFF | TGTGCCAGCAGTCGACAGGGGTGGGGAGACGAGCAGTTCTTC
TRBJ2-2 | few | 14 | TRBV6-2/TRBV6-3 | - | CASSGGHYTGELFF | TGTGCCAGCAGTGGGGGACACTACACCGGGGAGCTGTTTTTT
TRBJ2-3 | - | 16 | TRBV5-1 | TRBD2 | CASSTERGASTDTQYF | TGCGCCAGCAGCACCGAGCGGGGGGCAAGCACAGATACGCAGTATTTT
TRBJ1-6 | - | 12 | TRBV7-9 | - | CASSLARSPLHF | TGTGCCAGCAGCCTGGCACGGTCACCCCTCCACTTT
TRBJ2-7 | - | 14 | TRBV2 | TRBD1 | CASRQGSLTYEQYF | TGTGCCAGCAGACAGGGGTCTTTAACCTACGAGCAGTACTTC
TRBJ2-3 | - | 13 | TRBV2 | - | CASSEMTADTQYF | TGTGCCAGCAGTGAAATGACCGCAGATACGCAGTATTTT
TRBJ2-3 | - | 15 | TRBV25-1 | TRBD1 | CASSRGQYQGDTQYF | TGTGCCAGCAGTAGGGGACAGTACCAGGGAGATACGCAGTATTTT
TRBJ2-5 | - | 14 | TRBV28 | TRBD2 | CASSLAGGPKTQYF | TGTGCCAGCAGTTTGGCGGGGGGGCCGAAGACCCAGTACTTC
TRBJ2-3 | - | 12 | TRBV5-6 | TRBD2 | CASSPGGDTQYF | TGTGCCAGCAGCCCCGGGGGGGATACGCAGTATTTT